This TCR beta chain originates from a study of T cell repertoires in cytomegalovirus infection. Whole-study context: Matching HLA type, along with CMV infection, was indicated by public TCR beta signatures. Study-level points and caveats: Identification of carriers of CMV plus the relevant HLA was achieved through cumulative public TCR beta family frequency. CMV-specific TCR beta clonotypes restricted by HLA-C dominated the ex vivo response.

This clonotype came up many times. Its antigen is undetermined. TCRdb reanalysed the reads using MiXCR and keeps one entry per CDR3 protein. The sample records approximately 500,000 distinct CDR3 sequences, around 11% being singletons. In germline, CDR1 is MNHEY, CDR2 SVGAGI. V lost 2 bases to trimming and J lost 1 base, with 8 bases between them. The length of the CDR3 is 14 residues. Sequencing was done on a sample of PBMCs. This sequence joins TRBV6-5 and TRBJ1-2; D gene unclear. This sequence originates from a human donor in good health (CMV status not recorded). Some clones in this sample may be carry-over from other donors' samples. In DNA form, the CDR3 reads TGTGCCAGCAGTTACCGGCAGAATAACTATGGCTACACCTTC. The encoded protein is CASSYRQNNYGYTF.